The 5 T cell receptor beta chains presented below share a single source sample, sequenced in a study of Ad26.COV2.S vaccination and SARS-CoV-2 variants (TCRdb year 2021). Library creation used the immunoSEQ multiplex PCR assay. TCRdb limited this immuneACCESS table to in-frame rearrangements with V and J called. A share of clones is missing; checked studies link under half to unresolved V genes, and the rest is unexplained. The sample table shows about 350,000 clones, and roughly 90% are seen once. Over 8.5% of the sample is in the top ten clones. According to the study, the label for this sample's treatment or condition signals: roughly 19 received Ad26.COV2.S at low or high dose, single or two shots; several received placebo; per-sample allocation not given. For vaccine and placebo recipients, the sequenced repertoires came from samples collected on day 63 after the first injection. Sequenced here: peripheral blood, sampled in a trial of Ad26.COV2.S vaccine versus placebo. The receptor set was obtained from a person aged 18-65 years who received the Ad26.COV2.S COVID-19 vaccine or a placebo.

The chain combines TRBV4-1 with TRBJ2-1, with D perhaps TRBD1 (5 bases). The CDR3 is 13 residues long. Germline CDR1 MGHRA, CDR2 YSYEKL. Trimming pared 4 bases from V and 3 bases from J, leaving 7 bases between. The CDR3 DNA sequence: TGCGCCAGCAGCCTGACAGTCTACAATGAGCAGTTCTTC. Its protein product is CASSLTVYNEQFF.

This clone was seen a handful of times. V usage is TRBV9 and J usage is TRBJ1-1; D gene ambiguous. Germline V lookup: CDR1 SGDLS, CDR2 YYNGEE. Trimming left V 0 bases short and J 1 base short, with 4 bases between. The length of the CDR3 is 13 residues. Here the CDR3 reads CASSVGANTEAFF. The CDR3 DNA sequence: TGTGCCAGCAGCGTAGGGGCGAACACTGAAGCTTTCTTT.

This clone was detected only once. The chain links TRBV28 to TRBJ2-7; 9 bases are a match to TRBD1. The germline gives CDR1 MDHEN, CDR2 SYDVKM. Trimming cost V 6 bases and J 5 bases; bases outside gene matches: 5. This CDR3 is 13 amino acids long. This CDR3 reads CASSKTGGNEQYF. CDR3 DNA sequence: TGTGCCAGCAGCAAAACAGGGGGCAACGAGCAGTACTTC.

For this clone: Other DNA sequences in the sample encode the same CDR3. The J gene is TRBJ2-2, the V gene TRBV12-3 or TRBV12-4; no firm D call. CDR3 size: 10 residues. V dropped 4 bases and J dropped 6 bases, with 0 bases sitting between them. This CDR3 is CASSSGELFF. The CDR3 nucleotides read TGTGCCAGCAGTTCCGGGGAGCTGTTTTTT.

The genes are TRBV5-1 and TRBJ1-2, with a weak D call TRBD1 (5 bases). V was cut by 1 base and J by 2 bases, with 18 bases left in between. The CDR3 sequence is 17 residues long. Germline assignment: CDR1 SGHRS and CDR2 YFSETQ. The CDR3 protein is CASSLWGLQGSNYGYTF. Here the CDR3 DNA reads TGCGCCAGCAGCTTGTGGGGCCTCCAGGGTTCGAACTATGGCTACACCTTC.